The 23 T cell receptor beta chains presented below share a single source sample, sequenced in a study of cytomegalovirus exposure and HLA in healthy donors (dated 2017 in TCRdb). The library was obtained by the immunoSEQ multiplex PCR assay. For the multiplex PCR, a mixture combining 60 forward primers for TCR Vbeta segments and 13 reverse primers for TCR Jbeta segments was used. TCRdb carries this immuneACCESS record with in-frame sequences only. Its versions omit some clonotypes, under half of them owing to an unresolved V gene in the studies checked, with the rest unexplained. The sample table gives some 130,000 clones. The ten biggest clones cover over 1.5% of the sample. Sequenced sample: PBMCs. These receptors were collected from a young man in good health and CMV-seronegative.

V and J are TRBV13 and TRBJ1-2; 9 bases are a match to TRBD1. The CDR3 sequence is 14 residues long. V shed 2 bases, J shed 5 bases, and the junction held 3 bases outside the gene matches. Germline V CDR1 and CDR2: PRHDT, FYEKMQ (reference sequence). The CDR3 loop reads CASSLRQGGYGYTF. In DNA, the CDR3 is TGTGCCAGCAGCTTACGACAGGGGGGGTATGGCTACACCTTC.

The gene calls are TRBV2 and TRBJ1-2; TRBD1 matches 9 bases. The J segment lost 8 bases and the V segment lost 5 bases, leaving 6 bases of the junction unmatched. CDR3 size: 13 residues. CDR1 is SNHLY, CDR2 FYNNEI, per germline. For the CDR3, the DNA is TGTGCCAGCAGTTTAACAGGGGGCCGCGGCTACACCTTC. This translates into CASSLTGGRGYTF.

The chain carries TRBV5-4 and TRBJ2-7, with D tentatively TRBD2 (6 bases). Trimming shortened V by 6 bases and J by 0 bases, and 13 bases separated the two germline ends. Germline lookup yields CDR1 SGHNT and CDR2 YYREEE (reference sequence). The CDR3 sequence is 14 residues long. CDR3 sequence (DNA): TGTGCCAGCATGAAGGAGGGGAACTCCTACGAGCAGTACTTC. Amino acid sequence: CASMKEGNSYEQYF.

This sequence joins TRBV9 and TRBJ2-7; 10 nucleotides line up with TRBD1. With V trimmed by 3 bases and J by 5 bases, 8 bases remained unmatched. CDR3 length equals 15 residues. Germline V gene lookup returns CDR1 SGDLS and CDR2 YYNGEE. CDR3 DNA sequence: TGTGCCAGCAGCGCCGGGGACAGGGGAGGACACGAGCAGTACTTC. It encodes CASSAGDRGGHEQYF.

The chain has TRBV7-2 and TRBJ2-5; 12 bases map to TRBD2. The J call is in doubt because the DNA end fits TRBJ2-7 better. The CDR3 is 15 residues long. CDR1 is SGHTA, CDR2 FQGNSA, per germline. This CDR3 is CASSFLAGGPDEQYF. CDR3 DNA: TGTGCCAGCAGCTTCCTAGCGGGAGGGCCCGACGAGCAGTACTTC.

CDR3 nucleotides: TGTGCCAGCCACAGGTACAATGAGCAGTTCTTC. It translates to CASHRYNEQFF. The V and J genes are TRBV7-2 and TRBJ2-1, with D possibly TRBD1 on 5 matching bases. Trimming pared 8 bases from V and 4 bases from J, leaving 6 bases between. This CDR3 is 11 amino acids long. The germline CDR1 and CDR2 sequences are SGHTA and FQGNSA.

The V call is TRBV2, the J call TRBJ2-5; 9 nucleotides line up with TRBD1. V gave up 7 bases and J gave up 5 bases; unmatched junction bases: 20. This CDR3 is built from 18 residues. Per the germline V gene, CDR1 is SNHLY and CDR2 is FYNNEI. The CDR3, as DNA: TGTGCCAGCAAAAGGACAGGGGCCCCGGGGGCGGGATGGGAGACCCAGTACTTC. It translates to CASKRTGAPGAGWETQYF. The whole variable domain, filled in from reference TRBV2 and TRBJ2-5, reads EPEVTQTPSHQVTQMGQEVILRCVPISNHLYFYWYRQILGQKVEFLVSFYNNEISEKSEIFDDQFSVERPDGSNFTLKIRSTKLEDSAMYFCASKRTGAPGAGWETQYFGPGTRLLVL.

V usage is TRBV19 and J usage is TRBJ2-7; 7 positions match TRBD2. CDR1 and CDR2 from the germline V gene are LNHDA and SQIVND (reference sequence). The CDR3 is made up of 13 amino acids. J gave up 5 bases and V 6 bases, and 7 bases lay outside the gene matches. CDR3 in amino acids: CASRGGLRDEQYF. The CDR3 DNA follows: TGTGCCAGTAGGGGAGGGCTGCGCGACGAGCAGTACTTC.

The chain combines TRBV7-8 with TRBJ1-2; 8 bases match TRBD1. Germline CDR1 reads SGHVS; CDR2 reads FQNEAQ. This CDR3 is 15 amino acids long. Germline trimming cut 5 bases from V and 2 bases from J; bases unmatched to any gene: 7. CDR3 in amino acids: CASSLRQGLNYGYTF. Written as DNA, the CDR3 is TGTGCCAGCAGCCTCAGACAGGGGCTCAACTATGGCTACACCTTC.

This chain connects TRBV6-5 to TRBJ2-7; unclear D gene. The CDR3 covers 13 residues. In germline, CDR1 is MNHEY, CDR2 SVGAGI. Trimming took off 3 bases at V and 2 bases at J, with 8 bases between the two ends. CDR3 amino acids: CASSYTLAYEQYF. The CDR3 DNA follows: TGTGCCAGCAGTTATACCCTAGCCTACGAGCAGTACTTC.

The chain uses TRBV6-5 and TRBJ2-4; perhaps TRBD2 as D (6 bases). The CDR3 is 16 amino acids. The germline V and J ends were trimmed by 2 bases and 1 base, with 12 bases remaining between them. The V gene's germline CDR1 is MNHEY and CDR2 SVGAGI. The CDR3 protein is CASSYMGTGAKNIQYF. CDR3 bases: TGTGCCAGCAGTTACATGGGGACTGGGGCCAAAAACATTCAGTACTTC.

This chain joins TRBV9 and TRBJ2-2; no reliable D call. Trimming took off 4 bases at V and 1 base at J, with 11 bases between the two ends. Germline V CDR1 and CDR2: SGDLS, YYNGEE. The CDR3 is made up of 15 amino acids. The DNA for the CDR3 is TGTGCCAGCAGCCCTCGGGTGGGGAACACCGGGGAGCTGTTTTTT. Amino acids: CASSPRVGNTGELFF.

Note on this clone: This sample includes further DNA sequences coding for the same CDR3. The genes are TRBV7-2 and TRBJ1-5, with D uncertain. Germline loops: CDR1 SGHTA, CDR2 FQGNSA. Trimming left V 3 bases short and J 3 bases short, with 3 bases between. The CDR3 is made up of 12 amino acids. The DNA of the CDR3 is TGTGCCAGCAGCTTTAACAATCAGCCCCAGCATTTT. Translation: CASSFNNQPQHF.

V is TRBV6-1 and J is TRBJ1-6; D might be TRBD1 (5 bases). Trimming shortened V by 1 base and J by 10 bases, and 14 bases separated the two germline ends. The germline V gene encodes CDR1 MNHNS and CDR2 SASEGT. The CDR3 loop spans 15 amino acids. The CDR3 bases are TGTGCCAGCAGTGAAGGGGGGGGGAAGCGGTCACCCCTCCACTTT. Protein sequence: CASSEGGGKRSPLHF.

This chain connects TRBV29-1 to TRBJ2-1; TRBD2 agrees at 8 bases. Germline V gene data show CDR1 as SQVTM and CDR2 as ANQGSEA. The V and J ends lost 5 bases and 9 bases, in that order; junction bases with no gene match: 15. The CDR3 runs to 15 residues. The CDR3 DNA reads as TGCAGCGTTCCCGCTTTGGGTAGCGGGATTGGTGAGCAGTTCTTC. This translates into CSVPALGSGIGEQFF.

The chain links TRBV30 to TRBJ1-2; tentatively, D is TRBD1 (5 bases). The CDR3 extends over 10 amino acids. V gave up 4 bases and J gave up 8 bases, with 8 bases separating them. Germline CDR1 and CDR2: GTSNPN and SVGIG (reference sequence). Here the CDR3 reads CAWKRGGYTF. CDR3 nucleotide sequence: TGTGCCTGGAAAAGGGGAGGCTACACCTTC. Filled out from reference TRBV30 and TRBJ1-2, the complete variable domain reads SQTIHQWPATLVQPVGSPLSLECTVEGTSNPNLYWYRQAAGRGLQLLFYSVGIGQISSEVPQNLSASRPQDRQFILSSKKLLLSDSGFYLCAWKRGGYTFGSGTRLTVV.

The chain is built from TRBV5-1 and TRBJ2-1; maybe TRBD1 (6 bases). Per germline, CDR1 SGHRS and CDR2 YFSETQ. V dropped 0 bases and J dropped 9 bases, with 13 bases sitting between them. The length of the CDR3 is 14 residues. The CDR3 DNA follows: TGCGCCAGCAGCTTGGCAGGGGATCGGCGTGAGCAGTTCTTC. It is translated as CASSLAGDRREQFF.

This chain links TRBV7-9 with TRBJ1-4; the match to TRBD1 covers 9 bases. Germline V gives CDR1 SEHNR, CDR2 FQNEAQ (reference sequence). The V and J ends lost 1 base and 6 bases, in that order; junction bases with no gene match: 3. CDR3 size: 15 residues. The CDR3 DNA is TGTGCCAGCAGCTTAGGAACAGGGGGCGATGAAAAACTGTTTTTT. It encodes CASSLGTGGDEKLFF.

The chain joins TRBV28 to TRBJ2-7; 7 bases are shared with TRBD2. CDR3 length: 15 residues. The V gene end was trimmed by 5 bases and the J gene end by 3 bases; junction bases not matched to a gene: 10. Germline V gene sequence: CDR1 MDHEN, CDR2 SYDVKM. CDR3 sequence reads: CASSPGGFKIYEQYF. DNA of the CDR3: TGTGCCAGCAGTCCGGGGGGATTCAAGATCTACGAGCAGTACTTC.

The genes are TRBV7-2 and TRBJ1-4, with D possibly being TRBD1 (6 bases). The germline V and J ends were trimmed by 0 bases and 8 bases, with 13 bases remaining between them. The CDR3 is 15 residues long. Germline loops: CDR1 SGHTA, CDR2 FQGNSA. The DNA for the CDR3 is TGTGCCAGCAGCTTAGCCAGGGGCACTATAGAAAAACTGTTTTTT. It codes for CASSLARGTIEKLFF.

The V gene is TRBV5-4, the J gene TRBJ2-4, with 11 bases aligning to TRBD2. Germline CDR1 reads SGHNT; CDR2 reads YYREEE (reference sequence). The ends lost 4 bases at V and 0 bases at J; junction bases unmatched: 3. The CDR3 extends over 16 amino acids. CDR3 amino acids: CASSQGLAGAKNIQYF. CDR3 DNA: TGTGCCAGCAGCCAAGGACTAGCGGGAGCCAAAAACATTCAGTACTTC.

This chain links TRBV7-2 with TRBJ2-7, with a possible D match to TRBD2 (6 bases). Per germline, CDR1 SGHTA and CDR2 FQGNSA. The length of the CDR3 is 14 residues. V gave up 6 bases and J gave up 2 bases, with 14 bases separating them. CDR3: CASRAGTHTYEQYF. The CDR3 nucleotides read TGTGCCAGCAGGGCCGGGACTCACACCTACGAGCAGTACTTC. Full variable domain (rest looked up from reference TRBV7-2 and TRBJ2-7): GAGVSQSPSNKVTEKGKDVELRCDPISGHTALYWYRQSLGQGLEFLIYFQGNSAPDKSGLPSDRFSAERTGGSVSTLTIQRTQQEDSAVYLCASRAGTHTYEQYFGPGTRLTVT.

The chain combines TRBV19 with TRBJ2-7; 10 bases map to TRBD2. CDR1 and CDR2 (germline): LNHDA, SQIVND (reference sequence). The V and J ends lost 5 bases and 9 bases, in that order; junction bases with no gene match: 13. The length of the CDR3 is 15 residues. CDR3: CASSPGLAFREAQYF. The CDR3 DNA follows: TGTGCCAGTAGTCCGGGACTAGCGTTTAGAGAGGCGCAGTACTTC.